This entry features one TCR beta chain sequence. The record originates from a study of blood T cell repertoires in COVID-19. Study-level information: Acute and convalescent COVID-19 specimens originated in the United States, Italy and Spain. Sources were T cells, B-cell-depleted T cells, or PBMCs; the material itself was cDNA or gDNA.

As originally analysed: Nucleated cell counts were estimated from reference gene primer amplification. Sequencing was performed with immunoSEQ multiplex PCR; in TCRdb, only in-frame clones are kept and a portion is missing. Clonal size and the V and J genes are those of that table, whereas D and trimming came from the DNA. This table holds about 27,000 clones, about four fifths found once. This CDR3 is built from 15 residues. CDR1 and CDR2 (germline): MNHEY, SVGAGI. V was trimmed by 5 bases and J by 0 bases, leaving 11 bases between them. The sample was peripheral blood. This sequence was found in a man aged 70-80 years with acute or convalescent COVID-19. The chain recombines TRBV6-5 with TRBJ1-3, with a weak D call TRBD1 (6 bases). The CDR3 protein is CASSLGATSGNTIYF. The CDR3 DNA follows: TGTGCCAGCAGTCTGGGGGCTACCTCTGGAAACACCATATATTTT.